Below, 13 T cell receptor beta chains from the same sample are listed, as sequenced in a study of tumor-infiltrating lymphocytes in glioblastoma multiforme (dated by TCRdb to the late 2010s). TCRdb shows the sequencer as Illumina HiSeq 2500. TCRB libraries were built from RNA via three nested multiplex PCR rounds using a modified ARM-PCR protocol with multiple V-beta primers and a C-beta primer. TCRdb took the public reads, trimmed them with fastp at Q25, ran MiXCR for clone calling and kept in-frame beta chains. Entries that share a CDR3 protein sequence are merged under the most common genes and DNA. In this sample the table shows 9,000 or so distinct CDR3 sequences, around three quarters of which occur a single time. In total, the top ten clones hold 70% to 80% of the sample. What was sequenced was brain tumor tissue. The receptors shown here come from a male donor with glioblastoma.

This clonotype was observed a handful of times. The V and J genes are TRBV20-1 and TRBJ2-1, with D perhaps TRBD1 (5 bases). The CDR3 spans 14 residues. V gave up 0 bases and J gave up 3 bases, with 9 bases separating them. Germline loops: CDR1 DFQATT, CDR2 SNEGSKA (reference sequence). CDR3 bases: TGCAGTGCTAGAGATCGACAGCACTACAATGAGCAGTTCTTC. Its translation is CSARDRQHYNEQFF.

With regard to this clonotype: An end of the junction differs from the germline gene, which may be a read error. The chain is built from TRBV11-2 and TRBJ2-2; a weak D match, TRBD2 (6 bases). The germline CDR1 and CDR2 sequences are SGHAT and FQNNGV. CDR3 length: 20 amino acids. CDR3 coding DNA: TGTGCCAGCACCCCCTCATTCGGCCAAGGGCTAGCGATAAACACCGGGGAGCTCATTTTT. Protein: CASTPSFGQGLAINTGELIF.

With respect to this clonotype: Germline and junction disagree at one end, which may indicate a read error. This chain connects TRBV11-3 to TRBJ1-2, with D perhaps matching TRBD1 (5 bases). The CDR3 totals 15 residues. Germline values: CDR1 SGHNT, CDR2 YENEEA. Written as DNA, the CDR3 is TGTGTCAGCAGCATAGAAGGGGTGGCTAGTCAAGGCTACACCTTC. Translation: CVSSIEGVASQGYTF. Combining the CDR3 with reference TRBV11-3 and TRBJ1-2 gives the whole variable domain EAGVVQSPRYKIIEKKQPVAFWCNPISGHNTLYWYLQNLGQGPELLIRYENEEAVDDSQLPKDRFSAERLKGVDSTLKIQPAELGDSAVYLCVSSIEGVASQGYTFGSGTRLTVV.

This clonotype was found once. The chain recombines TRBV5-5 with TRBJ1-6; D ambiguous. V dropped 4 bases and J dropped 0 bases, with 11 bases sitting between them. The CDR3 spans 16 residues. CDR1 and CDR2 from the germline V gene are SGHKS and YYEKEE (reference sequence). The CDR3 loop reads CASSKAGSSYNSPLHF. The DNA for the CDR3 is TGTGCCAGCAGCAAAGCCGGGAGCTCCTATAATTCACCCCTCCACTTT.

A remark on this clonotype: Possible read error: a much larger clone is one base away. V is TRBV5-5 and J is TRBJ2-5; 7 bases fit TRBD2. Germline trimming cut 0 bases from V and 7 bases from J; bases unmatched to any gene: 9. Germline V lookup: CDR1 SGHKS, CDR2 YYEKEE (reference sequence). The CDR3 runs 15 residues. The CDR3 DNA sequence: TGTGCCAGCAGCTTGGCCGGGACTATTCCAGGGACCCAGTACTTC. Translated: CASSLAGTIPGTQYF.

The rearrangement joins TRBV6-5 to TRBJ2-5; D may be TRBD1 (6 bases). The CDR3 has 14 amino acids. Germline values: CDR1 MNHEY, CDR2 SVGAGI. The V end was cut by 7 bases, the J end by 7 bases, with 19 bases between. CDR3 in amino acids: CASTIAPGVGTQYF. In nucleotides, the CDR3 is TGTGCCAGCACCATCGCCCCAGGGGTGGGGACCCAGTACTTC.

The V and J genes are TRBV4-2 and TRBJ1-3, with 10 bases that match TRBD1. Trimming cost V 4 bases and J 4 bases; bases outside gene matches: 7. CDR1 and CDR2 (germline): LGHNA, YNFKEQ. The CDR3 loop spans 16 amino acids. CDR3 nucleotide sequence: TGTGCCAGCAGCCCCCAAGACAGGGGGCTCGGAAACACCATATATTTT. This codes for CASSPQDRGLGNTIYF.

The chain uses TRBV11-2 and TRBJ2-1; no reliable D call. Germline-derived CDR1 and CDR2 are SGHAT and FQNNGV. The CDR3 spans 11 residues. The V and J ends lost 5 bases and 16 bases respectively, with 15 bases between them. The CDR3 is CASSIFNEDFF. The CDR3 coding sequence is TGTGCCAGCAGCATATTCAATGAAGATTTCTTC.

V and J are TRBV30 and TRBJ2-2, with D perhaps assigned TRBD1 or TRBD2 (6 bases each). V gave up 0 bases and J gave up 6 bases, with 8 bases separating them. The CDR3 contains 13 residues. Germline V lookup: CDR1 GTSNPN, CDR2 SVGIG (reference sequence). The chain's CDR3 is CAWSVRGAGELFF. CDR3 nucleotides: TGTGCCTGGAGTGTAAGGGGGGCCGGGGAGCTGTTTTTT.

V and J are TRBV4-1 and TRBJ2-3, with D hard to call. CDR1 is MGHRA, CDR2 YSYEKL, per germline. The CDR3 consists of 16 residues. V dropped 0 bases and J dropped 2 bases, with 12 bases sitting between them. In nucleotides, the CDR3 is TGCGCCAGCAGCCAAGATACTCAAGACTTCACAGATACGCAGTATTTT. Amino acids: CASSQDTQDFTDTQYF.

This clonotype was counted a single time. Its ends do not fully match the called genes, so a read error is possible. The chain carries TRBV4-1 and TRBJ2-1, with D possibly being TRBD2 (6 bases). Germline V gene lookup returns CDR1 MGHRA and CDR2 YSYEKL. CDR3 length equals 15 residues. The CDR3 DNA sequence: TGCGCCAGCAGCCGCACTGACGACGGGAGCGATGAGCAATTCTTC. This encodes CASSRTDDGSDEQFF.

This clonotype came up once. The V gene is TRBV20-1, the J gene TRBJ1-4; D is unresolved. The germline V gene encodes CDR1 DFQATT and CDR2 SNEGSKA (reference sequence). V was cut by 0 bases and J by 0 bases, with 5 bases left in between. The CDR3 is 14 amino acids. CDR3 nucleotides: TGCAGTGCTAGAGACGGGGCAACTAATGAAAAACTGTTTTTT. This translates into CSARDGATNEKLFF.

This clonotype is classed as medium-sized. The rearrangement links TRBV11-3 to TRBJ1-2; 10 nucleotides match TRBD1. Germline V gene data show CDR1 as SGHNT and CDR2 as YENEEA. Trimming at V came to 5 bases and at J to 4 bases, leaving 4 bases not matched to a gene. This CDR3 region has 14 residues. In nucleotides, the CDR3 is TGTGCCAGCAGCCCTGGACAGGGGGGCTATGGCTACACCTTC. Translated: CASSPGQGGYGYTF.